These T cell receptor beta chains were read from a single sample in a study of blood T cells in healthy people across ages. MiXCR, applied by TCRdb to the 5' RACE reads, yields one record per CDR3 protein. In the table there are 800,000 to 950,000 distinct CDR3 sequences, about 28% of which are singletons. These records were also assigned to another study, of T cells of mothers and their children.

Sequenced sample: blood. Receptor source: a woman in her thirties or forties in good health. Each CDR3 is given with its conserved first and last residue. D genes are given only for firm matches. Rows give clone size only sometimes, using once, few, many, or a class for an expanded clone.

CDR3 protein	CDR3 DNA	CDR3 length	V gene	J gene	clone size	D gene
CASSLGQNNYGYTF	TGCGCCAGCAGCTTGGGGCAGAATAACTATGGCTACACCTTC	14	TRBV7-9	TRBJ1-2	many	NA
CSASSPGQGGTYEQYF	TGCAGTGCTAGTTCCCCTGGACAGGGTGGAACCTACGAGCAGTACTTC	16	TRBV20-1	TRBJ2-7	many	TRBD1
CASSVIQGGNTEAFF	TGTGCCAGCAGTGTCATCCAGGGGGGTAACACTGAAGCTTTCTTT	15	TRBV27	TRBJ1-1	NA	TRBD1
CASSPSRYNEQFF	TGTGCCAGCAGTCCCTCGCGGTACAATGAGCAGTTCTTC	13	TRBV12-3/TRBV12-4	TRBJ2-1	many	NA
CASSPWTGPDNQPQHF	TGTGCCAGCAGTCCCTGGACAGGGCCCGACAATCAGCCCCAGCATTTT	16	TRBV6-6	TRBJ1-5	NA	TRBD1
CASSQGDSQDEKLFF	TGCGCCAGCAGCCAGGGGGACAGCCAAGATGAAAAACTGTTTTTT	15	TRBV4-3	TRBJ1-4	NA	TRBD1
CAWSAFYGYTF	TGTGCCTGGAGTGCGTTCTATGGCTACACCTTC	11	TRBV30	TRBJ1-2	NA	NA
CASRRLASYEQYF	TGTGCCAGCAGAAGGCTAGCCTCCTACGAGCAGTACTTC	13	TRBV11-2	TRBJ2-7	many	NA
CATSDTAGGRADTQYF	TGTGCCACCAGTGATACAGCGGGGGGGAGGGCAGATACGCAGTATTTT	16	TRBV24-1	TRBJ2-3	NA	TRBD2
CASSETISTNEKLFF	TGTGCCAGCAGTGAGACTATATCAACTAATGAAAAACTGTTTTTT	15	TRBV6-1	TRBJ1-4	NA	NA
CASSYYRPGPQYF	TGTGCCAGCAGTTATTATCGGCCAGGCCCGCAGTATTTT	13	TRBV6-5	TRBJ2-3	NA	NA
CASSLGTWGDHTQYF	TGTGCCAGCAGCTTGGGAACGTGGGGGGACCATACGCAGTATTTT	15	TRBV7-8	TRBJ2-3	NA	NA
CASSLTLADNEQFF	TGTGCCAGCAGCTTGACGCTAGCGGACAATGAGCAGTTCTTC	14	TRBV5-4	TRBJ2-1	few	TRBD2
CASSDSGGREKLFF	TGTGCCAGCAGCGATTCAGGGGGGAGAGAAAAACTGTTTTTT	14	TRBV7-9	TRBJ1-4	few	TRBD1
CASSFTEGDEQFF	TGTGCCAGCAGCTTTACGGAGGGGGATGAGCAGTTCTTC	13	TRBV7-9	TRBJ2-1	many	NA
CASSLVFGGEVGYTF	TGTGCCAGCAGCTTAGTCTTCGGTGGCGAAGTGGGCTACACCTTC	15	TRBV7-2	TRBJ1-2	NA	NA
CASNRATYNEQFF	TGTGCCAGCAACAGGGCCACCTACAATGAGCAGTTCTTC	13	TRBV2	TRBJ2-1	few	NA
CASSRSRLLSSYEQYF	TGTGCCAGCAGCCGATCCCGACTCCTAAGCTCCTACGAGCAGTACTTC	16	TRBV14	TRBJ2-7	many	NA
CATSREAAQSYEQYF	TGTGCCACCAGCAGAGAGGCGGCCCAGAGCTACGAGCAGTACTTC	15	TRBV15	TRBJ2-7	few	NA
CASSLGRPSVEQYF	TGTGCCAGCAGCTTGGGGCGACCGTCTGTCGAGCAGTACTTC	14	TRBV5-6	TRBJ2-7	few	NA
CSAKAGLDGYTF	TGCAGCGCCAAAGCGGGGTTAGATGGCTACACCTTC	12	TRBV29-1	TRBJ1-2	NA	NA
CASSETSTYEQYF	TGTGCCAGCAGTGAGACATCTACCTACGAGCAGTACTTC	13	TRBV6-5	TRBJ2-7	NA	NA
CAISETGNNEQFF	TGTGCCATCAGTGAGACAGGGAACAATGAGCAGTTCTTC	13	TRBV10-3	TRBJ2-1	NA	NA
CASSPDRGRLNTQYF	TGTGCCAGCAGCCCAGACAGGGGCCGTCTGAATACGCAGTATTTT	15	TRBV6-5	TRBJ2-3	many	TRBD1
CASSLNHWGLKYQETQYF	TGCGCCAGCAGCCTAAATCATTGGGGTCTGAAGTACCAAGAGACCCAGTACTTC	18	TRBV4-3	TRBJ2-5	few	NA
CASSLRDRPNTEAFF	TGTGCCAGCAGTTTGCGGGATAGGCCGAACACTGAAGCTTTCTTT	15	TRBV12-3/TRBV12-4	TRBJ1-1	NA	NA
CASSVPGLPSKTQYF	TGTGCCAGCAGTGTGCCGGGACTCCCATCGAAGACCCAGTACTTC	15	TRBV6-5	TRBJ2-5	NA	NA
CASSSHRGRVADTQYF	TGTGCCAGCAGCTCCCACCGGGGCCGGGTGGCAGATACGCAGTATTTT	16	TRBV7-3	TRBJ2-3	NA	NA
CAISAQRGSKEAFF	TGTGCCATCAGTGCACAGAGGGGATCCAAGGAAGCTTTCTTT	14	TRBV10-3	TRBJ1-1	NA	NA
CASSLAQRDQPQHF	TGTGCCAGCAGCTTAGCCCAGAGGGATCAGCCCCAGCATTTT	14	TRBV7-9	TRBJ1-5	NA	NA
CASSFSPAGWEKLFF	TGTGCCAGCAGTTTTAGTCCGGCAGGGTGGGAAAAACTGTTTTTT	15	TRBV12-3/TRBV12-4	TRBJ1-4	few	NA
CASRQGQGTQYF	TGTGCCAGCAGACAGGGTCAAGGGACCCAGTACTTC	12	TRBV6-5	TRBJ2-5	many	NA
CASSDQSPDTGELFF	TGCGCCAGCAGCGATCAAAGCCCAGACACCGGGGAGCTGTTTTTT	15	TRBV5-1	TRBJ2-2	NA	NA
CASSLYRAGANQPQHF	TGTGCCAGCAGTTTATACCGGGCAGGGGCCAATCAGCCCCAGCATTTT	16	TRBV28	TRBJ1-5	few	NA
CSGDRDSGGAFF	TGCAGCGGAGACAGGGATAGTGGGGGAGCTTTCTTT	12	TRBV29-1	TRBJ1-1	few	TRBD1
CASSLDANSYEQYF	TGCGCCAGCAGCTTGGATGCGAACTCCTACGAGCAGTACTTC	14	TRBV5-1	TRBJ2-7	few	NA
CAISEGREDGYTF	TGTGCCATCAGTGAAGGCAGGGAGGATGGCTACACCTTC	13	TRBV10-3	TRBJ1-2	many	NA
CASSPGLAGAGTQYF	TGTGCCAGCAGTCCCGGACTAGCGGGGGCCGGGACCCAGTACTTC	15	TRBV28	TRBJ2-5	NA	TRBD2
CAWSVRVGQGQRLAKNIQYF	TGTGCCTGGAGTGTACGAGTGGGACAGGGACAGAGACTAGCCAAAAACATTCAGTACTTC	20	TRBV30	TRBJ2-4	NA	TRBD1
CASSLMSRTVYGYTF	TGTGCCAGCAGCTTAATGAGTAGGACAGTTTATGGCTACACCTTC	15	TRBV7-2	TRBJ1-2	few	NA
CSANGATDTQYF	TGCAGTGCTAACGGGGCAACAGATACGCAGTATTTT	12	TRBV20-1	TRBJ2-3	NA	NA
CASSQDRGTGTVVGYGYTF	TGCGCCAGCAGCCAGGATAGAGGGACAGGGACGGTAGTGGGCTATGGCTACACCTTC	19	TRBV4-3	TRBJ1-2	few	TRBD1
CASRPAGAGAVIVQFF	TGTGCCAGCAGACCTGCAGGGGCTGGAGCTGTAATTGTGCAGTTCTTC	16	TRBV7-9	TRBJ2-1	few	NA
CASSPVNRVTYEQYF	TGTGCCAGCAGCCCAGTCAACAGGGTAACCTACGAGCAGTACTTC	15	TRBV28	TRBJ2-7	many	NA
CASSHLLLRQGGGTQYF	TGTGCCAGCAGCCACCTTTTGTTGCGACAGGGGGGAGGGACCCAGTACTTC	17	TRBV7-2	TRBJ2-5	NA	TRBD1
CAWLRATEAFF	TGTGCCTGGCTTAGGGCCACTGAAGCTTTCTTT	11	TRBV30	TRBJ1-1	NA	NA
CASSASTGSNTEAFF	TGTGCCAGCAGCGCGTCGACAGGGTCGAACACTGAAGCTTTCTTT	15	TRBV9	TRBJ1-1	many	TRBD1
CASSGGLGGNEQFF	TGCGCCAGCAGCGGAGGACTCGGCGGCAATGAGCAGTTCTTC	14	TRBV5-1	TRBJ2-1	NA	NA
CASSLDRQRGYTF	TGTGCCAGCAGCTTGGACAGGCAACGCGGCTACACCTTC	13	TRBV7-2	TRBJ1-2	many	TRBD1
CASRTPGAHRDLNYGYTF	TGTGCCAGCAGAACCCCCGGGGCACACAGAGACCTTAACTATGGCTACACCTTC	18	TRBV7-6	TRBJ1-2	many	NA
CASSSLQGKETQYF	TGTGCCAGCAGTTCATTACAGGGAAAAGAGACCCAGTACTTC	14	TRBV27	TRBJ2-5	few	NA
CAIASGRGADTQYF	TGTGCCATAGCCTCGGGTAGGGGGGCGGATACGCAGTATTTT	14	TRBV10-3	TRBJ2-3	few	NA
CSARDPPPKRRYYNEQFF	TGCAGTGCTAGAGATCCCCCACCTAAGCGGCGATACTACAATGAGCAGTTCTTC	18	TRBV20-1	TRBJ2-1	many	NA
CATSDRGGGAGANVRTF	TGTGCCACCAGCGACCGTGGAGGGGGCGCCGGGGCCAACGTCCGGACTTTC	17	TRBV15	TRBJ2-6	NA	NA
CASSSYFRRQGYEQYF	TGTGCCAGCAGCTCCTACTTTAGAAGACAGGGCTACGAGCAGTACTTC	16	TRBV5-6	TRBJ2-7	many	TRBD1
CASSPTGMTYEQYF	TGTGCCAGCAGCCCCACAGGGATGACCTACGAGCAGTACTTC	14	TRBV7-3	TRBJ2-7	NA	NA
CASSDRTGNYGYTF	TGTGCCAGCAGCGACCGGACAGGGAACTATGGCTACACCTTC	14	TRBV4-2	TRBJ1-2	many	TRBD1
CASSLPTGNRETQYF	TGTGCCAGCAGTTTACCGACAGGGAATAGAGAGACCCAGTACTTC	15	TRBV28	TRBJ2-5	few	TRBD1
CASTSDVGYTF	TGTGCCAGCACCTCGGACGTTGGCTACACCTTC	11	TRBV7-2	TRBJ1-2	NA	NA
CASRTYRGNYGYTF	TGTGCCAGCAGAACATACAGGGGAAACTATGGCTACACCTTC	14	TRBV6-5	TRBJ1-2	many	TRBD1